The 9 T cell receptor beta chains presented below share a single source sample, sequenced in a study of tissue T cells after allogeneic stem cell transplantation. Profiled with immunoSEQ multiplex PCR; TCRdb holds only in-frame clones, not every one. The table records some 3,200 clones, approximately 48% of them present only once. Time point in this sample: mouse harvest day 14 after allogeneic transplant. Tail vein injection delivered 10^7 T-cell-depleted bone marrow cells and 10^6 splenic CD5+ T cells. The sequenced sample was gut tissue. The receptors derive from a female BALB/c mouse given C57BL/6 T cells with graft-versus-host disease after an allogeneic hematopoietic cell transplant.

Comments on this clone: The listed genes are named as in mouse. The CDR3 end lies 1 residue beyond the end of the read and is filled in from the germline J gene. The V call is TRBV13-3, the J call TRBJ2-5; unclear D gene. The CDR3 has 12 residues. V lost 2 bases and J lost 2, with 3 bases in between. Germline lookup yields CDR1 NNHDY and CDR2 SYVADS. The CDR3 is CASSESQDTQYF. Incomplete CDR3 DNA: TGTGCCAGCAGTGAATCCCAAGACACCCAGTAC.

On this clone: Germline and genes here are mouse. From the germline J gene comes the end of the CDR3, since the read stops 1 residue before it. This chain joins TRBV29 and TRBJ2-4; D possibly corresponds to TRBD2 (7 bases). The V and J ends lost 0 bases and 6 bases respectively, with 10 bases between them. The length of the CDR3 is 14 residues. Germline V gene data show CDR1 as MSHET and CDR2 as SYDVDS. The DNA read from the CDR3 is TGTGCTAGCAGTTTATCGGGGGGCGCGAACACCTTGTAC. It is translated as CASSLSGGANTLY. The full CDR3 reads CASSLSGGANTLYF.

This clone was counted between two and nine times. The genes are named according to mouse. The DNA ends 1 residue before the CDR3 does, and the rest of the CDR3 is filled in from the germline J gene. The chain recombines TRBV3 with TRBJ2-7; D is possibly TRBD2 (6 bases). CDR3 size: 15 residues. Germline V gene data show CDR1 as SNHLY and CDR2 as FYNGKV (reference sequence). Between the trimmed V and J ends, which lost 1 base and 0 bases, there was a span of 10 bases. CDR3 residues: CASSLVMGVSYEQYF. The covered CDR3 bases are TGTGCCAGCAGCTTAGTTATGGGGGTCTCCTATGAACAGTAC.

Points on this clone: The germline and genes are mouse ones. Read sequence stops 1 residue before the CDR3 end, and the germline J gene provides the missing end. The chain employs TRBV26 and TRBJ1-5, with D hard to call. Trimming shortened V by 3 bases and J by 1 base, and 4 bases separated the two germline ends. This CDR3 has 13 residues. CDR1 and CDR2 from the germline V gene are KGHPV and FQNQEV (reference sequence). The DNA read from the CDR3 is TGTGCCAGCAGTCTACAAAACAACCAGGCTCCGCTT. Its translation is CASSLQNNQAPL. The whole CDR3 protein is CASSLQNNQAPLF.

By sample share, this clone is large. The genes and germline here are from mouse. The read ends 1 residue before the CDR3 terminus; that terminus is restored from the germline J gene. V and J are TRBV29 and TRBJ2-4; D is ambiguous. This CDR3 spans 13 amino acids. V gave up 2 bases and J gave up 4 bases, with 7 bases separating them. Germline CDR1 reads MSHET; CDR2 reads SYDVDS. Incomplete CDR3 DNA: TGTGCTAGCAGTTTAGTGGGTGAAAACACCTTGTAC. Its protein is CASSLVGENTLY. The entire CDR3 sequence reads CASSLVGENTLYF.

This clone was counted once. The genes are named according to mouse. The CDR3 extends 1 residue past the end of the read, so its final part is completed from the germline J gene. J is TRBJ1-2 and V is TRBV12-2; tentatively, D is TRBD1 (6 bases). Trimming left V 0 bases short and J 8 bases short, with 12 bases between. Germline values: CDR1 SGHLS, CDR2 HYDKME. The CDR3 has 13 residues. CDR3 sequence: CASSLLRQADYTF. The part of the CDR3 DNA that was read is TGTGCCAGCTCTCTCCTACGACAGGCGGACTACACC.

This clone showed up just a few times. Mouse names are used for the genes. The CDR3 is cut off 1 residue early in the read; its end comes from the germline J gene. The chain recombines TRBV26 with TRBJ1-5; weak D call: TRBD1 (5 bases). V lost 1 base and J 6 bases, leaving 7 bases between the germline ends. Germline loops: CDR1 KGHPV, CDR2 FQNQEV (reference sequence). This CDR3 is built from 13 residues. Partial CDR3 DNA: TGTGCCAGCAGTCTGTTGGACATCCAGGCTCCGCTT. This translates into CASSLLDIQAPL. The CDR3 as a whole reads CASSLLDIQAPLF. Supplemented by reference TRBV26 and TRBJ1-5, the full variable domain reads NSKVIQTPRYLVKGQGQKAKMRCIPEKGHPVVFWYQQNKNNEFKFLINFQNQEVLQQIDMTEKRFSAECPSNSPCSLEIQSSEAGDSALYLCASSLLDIQAPLFGEGTRLSVL.

Comments on this clone: Each gene name is a mouse one. The missing CDR3 end, 1 residue past where the read stops, is filled in from the germline J gene. In the same sample, other DNA sequences code for this CDR3. The genes are TRBV16 and TRBJ1-3; D is ambiguous. The CDR3 sequence is 14 residues long. The germline V and J ends were trimmed by 0 bases and 0 bases, with 3 bases remaining between them. CDR1 is SGHSA, CDR2 FRNQAP, per germline. CDR3 DNA (partial): TGTGCAAGCAGCTTAGAGAATTCTGGAAATACGCTCTAT. Translating it yields CASSLENSGNTLY. The CDR3 as a whole reads CASSLENSGNTLYF.

With regard to this clone: These gene names are mouse names. The read finishes 1 residue shy of the CDR3 end, and the germline J gene is used to complete it. The V gene is TRBV26, the J gene TRBJ1-3; D possibly corresponds to TRBD1 (6 bases). V lost 4 bases and J lost 4, with 8 bases in between. The CDR3 has 13 amino acids. The germline CDR1 and CDR2 sequences are KGHPV and FQNQEV (reference sequence). CDR3 protein: CASSPGVGNTLYF. The sequenced CDR3 bases are TGTGCCAGCAGTCCAGGGGTAGGAAATACGCTCTAT.